The present T cell receptor beta chain was sequenced within a study of cytomegalovirus exposure and HLA in healthy donors. This CDR3 has 15 amino acids. Germline loops: CDR1 MGHRA, CDR2 YSYEKL. V shed 4 bases, J shed 5 bases, and the junction held 8 bases outside the gene matches. This table comes from immunoSEQ multiplex PCR, and its TCRdb copy is limited to in-frame clones, with some not included. This sample has about 130,000 clones; about nine tenths occur once, and the top ten carry less than 7%. V usage is TRBV4-1 and J usage is TRBJ2-7, with TRBD1 identical over 10 bases. The sample taken for sequencing was PBMCs. The receptor comes from a woman aged 25 to 45 in good health and CMV-seropositive. The DNA of the CDR3 is TGCGCCAGCAGCCCTGGACAGGGGGTAAGGGACGAGCAGTACTTC. Translated: CASSPGQGVRDEQYF.